One and the same sample provided the 11 T cell receptor beta chains below, sequenced in a study of blood T cell repertoires in COVID-19 (dated by TCRdb to the early 2020s). The library relied on the immunoSEQ multiplex PCR assay. This is the immuneACCESS table as TCRdb keeps it, with only in-frame sequences that have V and J called. A part of the clones is gone; compared with another copy, unresolved V genes explain less than half, and the rest is unexplained. Across this sample there are 45,000 to 65,000 clones, with more than 85% seen only once. Together, the top ten hold roughly 5.3% of the sample. Sequencing was performed on peripheral blood. The receptors come from an elderly man in a cohort sampled during active COVID-19.

As concerns this clone: Other DNA sequences of this sample code for an identical CDR3. V gene TRBV5-1 combines with J gene TRBJ1-4; 8 positions agree with TRBD1. This CDR3 comprises 16 residues. The ends lost 0 bases at V and 4 bases at J; junction bases unmatched: 5. Germline V gene data show CDR1 as SGHRS and CDR2 as YFSETQ. CDR3 region: CASSLGGTGLNEKLFF. DNA for the CDR3: TGCGCCAGCAGCTTGGGGGGGACAGGCCTTAATGAAAAACTGTTTTTT.

The chain has TRBV10-3 and TRBJ2-7; D uncertain. Germline assignment: CDR1 ENHRY and CDR2 SYGVKD. Trimming pared 3 bases from V and 6 bases from J, leaving 9 bases between. The CDR3 extends over 12 amino acids. CDR3 coding DNA: TGTGCCATCAGTGAAAGTAGTAGCGAGCAGTACTTC. This encodes CAISESSSEQYF.

The count of this clone is one. The CDR3 here is CASSLDYRASGGQYF. Here the CDR3 DNA reads TGCGCCAGCAGCTTGGATTACCGGGCCTCGGGGGGGCAGTACTTC. The chain has TRBV5-1 and TRBJ2-7, with 7 positions matching TRBD2. There are 15 residues in the CDR3. Per germline, CDR1 SGHRS and CDR2 YFSETQ. V lost 0 bases and J lost 9; bases outside the gene matches: 12. The full variable domain, rest sourced from reference TRBV5-1 and TRBJ2-7, is KAGVTQTPRYLIKTRGQQVTLSCSPISGHRSVSWYQQTPGQGLQFLFEYFSETQRNKGNFPGRFSGRQFSNSRSEMNVSTLELGDSALYLCASSLDYRASGGQYFGPGTRLTVT.

This rearrangement joins TRBV27 to TRBJ1-1, with 9 bases lining up with TRBD1. With V trimmed by 2 bases and J by 4 bases, 5 bases remained unmatched. The CDR3 runs to 15 residues. Germline V lookup: CDR1 MNHEY, CDR2 SMNVEV (reference sequence). The chain's CDR3 is CASSLRQGVGTEAFF. For the CDR3, the DNA is TGTGCCAGCAGTTTAAGACAGGGGGTGGGCACTGAAGCTTTCTTT.

The chain is built from TRBV5-5 and TRBJ1-1, with D perhaps matching TRBD1 (5 bases). The germline V gene encodes CDR1 SGHKS and CDR2 YYEKEE (reference sequence). V was cut by 6 bases and J by 0 bases, with 15 bases left in between. The CDR3 consists of 15 residues. CDR3 nucleotide sequence: TGTGCCAGCACCTGGGGGAGGACGGTGAACACTGAAGCTTTCTTT. Its protein is CASTWGRTVNTEAFF.

The chain has TRBV6-1 and TRBJ1-2; TRBD1 might be the D (5 bases). V was trimmed by 3 bases and J by 7 bases, leaving 15 bases between them. The CDR3 sequence is 14 residues long. Germline V gene sequence: CDR1 MNHNS, CDR2 SASEGT. The chain's CDR3 is CASSDLGQGGGYTF. The DNA of the CDR3 is TGTGCCAGCAGTGATCTAGGGCAGGGCGGTGGCTACACCTTC.

The CDR3 region has the DNA TGTGCCAGTAGTACATCCGGGACAGGGGGCTACGAGCAGTACTTC. Residues: CASSTSGTGGYEQYF. The chain has TRBV19 and TRBJ2-7; 11 nucleotides match TRBD1. This CDR3 is 15 amino acids long. J lost 3 bases, V lost 4 bases, and 5 bases had no gene match. Germline V lookup: CDR1 LNHDA, CDR2 SQIVND (reference sequence). Full variable domain (outside the CDR3, taken from reference TRBV19 and TRBJ2-7): DGGITQSPKYLFRKEGQNVTLSCEQNLNHDAMYWYRQDPGQGLRLIYYSQIVNDFQKGDIAEGYSVSREKKESFPLTVTSAQKNPTAFYLCASSTSGTGGYEQYFGPGTRLTVT.

CDR3 in amino acids: CSVEGGQGVYEQYF. CDR3 DNA sequence: TGCAGCGTTGAAGGGGGACAGGGGGTATACGAGCAGTACTTC. This chain joins TRBV29-1 and TRBJ2-7; 11 bases line up with TRBD1. Trimming took 1 base from V and 4 from J; bases not matched to a gene: 3. The CDR3 is made up of 14 amino acids. Germline V gene data show CDR1 as SQVTM and CDR2 as ANQGSEA.

The V and J genes are TRBV18 and TRBJ1-1; D gene unclear. Trimming cost V 6 bases and J 1 base, with 12 bases left between them. The V gene's germline CDR1 is KGHSH and CDR2 LQKENI. The CDR3 is made up of 14 amino acids. This CDR3 reads CASSPTRENTEAFF. CDR3 nucleotide sequence: TGTGCCAGCTCCCCAACGCGGGAGAACACTGAAGCTTTCTTT.

The chain combines TRBV29-1 with TRBJ1-1; D is undetermined. In germline, CDR1 is SQVTM, CDR2 ANQGSEA. The CDR3 is 13 residues long. The V end lost 4 bases, the J end lost 0 bases, and 9 bases lay between the germline ends. The CDR3 spells CSVVKLMNTEAFF. CDR3 in DNA: TGCAGCGTTGTAAAACTCATGAACACTGAAGCTTTCTTT. The complete variable domain, with remaining parts taken from reference TRBV29-1 and TRBJ1-1, reads SAVISQKPSRDICQRGTSLTIQCQVDSQVTMMFWYRQQPGQSLTLIATANQGSEATYESGFVIDKFPISRPNLTFSTLTVSNMSPEDSSIYLCSVVKLMNTEAFFGQGTRLTVV.

V and J are TRBV15 and TRBJ2-1; TRBD2 aligns across 15 bases. This CDR3 is built from 21 residues. CDR1 and CDR2 from the germline V gene are LNHNV and YYDKDF (reference sequence). V shed 0 bases, J shed 0 bases, and the junction held 9 bases outside the gene matches. The CDR3 spells CATSRDESGLAGGHSYNEQFF. The CDR3 region has the DNA TGTGCCACCAGCAGAGACGAGTCGGGACTAGCGGGAGGCCACTCCTACAATGAGCAGTTCTTC. The full variable domain, in which reference TRBV15 and TRBJ2-1 provide the parts outside the CDR3, is DAMVIQNPRYQVTQFGKPVTLSCSQTLNHNVMYWYQQKSSQAPKLLFHYYDKDFNNEADTPDNFQSRRPNTSFCFLDIRSPGLGDTAMYLCATSRDESGLAGGHSYNEQFFGPGTRLTVL.